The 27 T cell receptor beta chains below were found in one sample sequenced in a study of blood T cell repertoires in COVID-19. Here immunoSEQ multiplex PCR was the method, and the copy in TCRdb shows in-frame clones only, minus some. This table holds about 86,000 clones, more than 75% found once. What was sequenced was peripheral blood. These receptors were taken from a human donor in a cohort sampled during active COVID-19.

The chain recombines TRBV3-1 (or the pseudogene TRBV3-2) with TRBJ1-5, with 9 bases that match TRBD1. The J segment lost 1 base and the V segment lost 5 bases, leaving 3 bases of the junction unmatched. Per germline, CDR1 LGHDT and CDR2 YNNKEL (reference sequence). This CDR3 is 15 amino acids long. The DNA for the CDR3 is TGTGCCAGCAGCTTGGGACAGGGAAGCAATCAGCCCCAGCATTTT. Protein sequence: CASSLGQGSNQPQHF.

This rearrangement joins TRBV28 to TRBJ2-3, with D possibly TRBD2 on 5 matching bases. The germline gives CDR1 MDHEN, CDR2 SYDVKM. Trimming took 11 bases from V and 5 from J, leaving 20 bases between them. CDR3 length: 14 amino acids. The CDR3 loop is CACLEGESIDTQYF. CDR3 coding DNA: TGTGCCTGTTTAGAGGGAGAATCAATAGATACGCAGTATTTT.

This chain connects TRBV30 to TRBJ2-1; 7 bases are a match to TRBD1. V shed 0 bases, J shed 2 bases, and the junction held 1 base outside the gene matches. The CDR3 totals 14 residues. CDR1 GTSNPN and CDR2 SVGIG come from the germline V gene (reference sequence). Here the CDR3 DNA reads TGTGCCTGGAGTGTAGGGACAGCCTACAATGAGCAGTTCTTC. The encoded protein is CAWSVGTAYNEQFF.

The CDR3 loop reads CASSQVGVEQFF. CDR3 DNA sequence: TGTGCCAGCAGCCAAGTCGGGGTTGAGCAGTTCTTC. This rearrangement joins TRBV4-2 to TRBJ2-1, with D possibly being TRBD2 (5 bases). Germline V CDR1 and CDR2: LGHNA, YNFKEQ. The germline V and J ends were trimmed by 1 base and 9 bases, with 7 bases remaining between them. The CDR3 extends over 12 amino acids.

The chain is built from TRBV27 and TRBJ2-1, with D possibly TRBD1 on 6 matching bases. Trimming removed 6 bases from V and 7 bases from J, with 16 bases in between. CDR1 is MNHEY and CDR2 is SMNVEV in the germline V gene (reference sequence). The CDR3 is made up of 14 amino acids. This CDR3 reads CASRGRGQGNEQFF. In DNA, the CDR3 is TGTGCCAGCAGAGGCAGGGGACAAGGGAATGAGCAGTTCTTC.

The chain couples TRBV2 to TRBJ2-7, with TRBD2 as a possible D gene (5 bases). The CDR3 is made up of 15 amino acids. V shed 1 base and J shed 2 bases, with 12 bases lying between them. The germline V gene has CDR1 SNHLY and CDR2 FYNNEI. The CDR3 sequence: CASSEERGSTYEQYF. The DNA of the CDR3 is TGTGCCAGCAGTGAAGAACGAGGGTCCACCTACGAGCAGTACTTC.

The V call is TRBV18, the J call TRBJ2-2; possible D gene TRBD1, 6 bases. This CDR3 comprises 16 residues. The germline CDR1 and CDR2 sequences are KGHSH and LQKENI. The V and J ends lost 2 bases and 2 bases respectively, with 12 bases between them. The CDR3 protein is CASSPLEGTNTGELFF. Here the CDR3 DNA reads TGTGCCAGCTCACCATTAGAGGGGACAAACACCGGGGAGCTGTTTTTT.

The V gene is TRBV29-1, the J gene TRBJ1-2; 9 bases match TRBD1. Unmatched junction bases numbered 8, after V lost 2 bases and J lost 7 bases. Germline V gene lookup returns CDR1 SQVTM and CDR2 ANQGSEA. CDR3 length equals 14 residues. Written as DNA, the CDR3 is TGCAGCGTTGAACCAACCGGGACAGGGATTGGCTACACCTTC. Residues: CSVEPTGTGIGYTF.

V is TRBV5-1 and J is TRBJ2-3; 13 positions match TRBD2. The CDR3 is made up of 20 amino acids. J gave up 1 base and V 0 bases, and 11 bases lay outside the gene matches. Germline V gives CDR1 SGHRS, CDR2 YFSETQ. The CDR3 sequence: CASSLEDPTSGRLGTDTQYF. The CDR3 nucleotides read TGCGCCAGCAGCTTGGAAGACCCGACTAGCGGGAGGCTCGGCACAGATACGCAGTATTTT.

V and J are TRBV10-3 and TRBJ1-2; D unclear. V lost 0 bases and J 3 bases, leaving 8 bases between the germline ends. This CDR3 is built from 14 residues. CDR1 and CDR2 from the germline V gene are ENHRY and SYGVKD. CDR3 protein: CAISESLDDYGYTF. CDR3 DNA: TGTGCCATCAGTGAGTCTCTAGACGACTATGGCTACACCTTC.

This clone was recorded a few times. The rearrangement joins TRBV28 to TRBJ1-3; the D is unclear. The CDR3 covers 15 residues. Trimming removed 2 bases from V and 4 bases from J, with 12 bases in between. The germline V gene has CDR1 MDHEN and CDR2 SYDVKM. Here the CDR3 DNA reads TGTGCCAGCAGTTTACGGCGAGGGAACGGAAACACCATATATTTT. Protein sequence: CASSLRRGNGNTIYF. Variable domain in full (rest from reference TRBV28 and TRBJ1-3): DVKVTQSSRYLVKRTGEKVFLECVQDMDHENMFWYRQDPGLGLRLIYFSYDVKMKEKGDIPEGYSVSREKKERFSLILESASTNQTSMYLCASSLRRGNGNTIYFGEGSWLTVV.

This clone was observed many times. The CDR3 region has the DNA TGTGCCAGCAGCTTACGACAGGGATGGCTCTATGGCTACACCTTC. The encoded protein is CASSLRQGWLYGYTF. This chain connects TRBV11-2 to TRBJ1-2, with TRBD1 identical over 7 bases. Germline V CDR1 and CDR2: SGHAT, FQNNGV. CDR3 length equals 15 residues. With V trimmed by 2 bases and J by 4 bases, 7 bases remained unmatched. The entire variable domain, with the rest obtained from reference TRBV11-2 and TRBJ1-2, is as follows: EAGVAQSPRYKIIEKRQSVAFWCNPISGHATLYWYQQILGQGPKLLIQFQNNGVVDDSQLPKDRFSAERLKGVDSTLKIQPAKLEDSAVYLCASSLRQGWLYGYTFGSGTRLTVV.

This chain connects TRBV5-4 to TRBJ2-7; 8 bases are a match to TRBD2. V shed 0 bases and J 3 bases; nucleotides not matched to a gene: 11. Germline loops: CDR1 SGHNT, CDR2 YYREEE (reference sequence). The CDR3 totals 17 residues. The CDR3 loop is CASSLGRTGGPIYEQYF. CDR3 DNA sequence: TGTGCCAGCAGCTTGGGGAGGACGGGAGGGCCGATCTACGAGCAGTACTTC.

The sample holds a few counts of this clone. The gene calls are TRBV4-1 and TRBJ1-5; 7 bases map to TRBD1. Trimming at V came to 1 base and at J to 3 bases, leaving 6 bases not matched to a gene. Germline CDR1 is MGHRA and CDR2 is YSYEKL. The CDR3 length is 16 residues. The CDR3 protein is CASSQVYRGFNQPQHF. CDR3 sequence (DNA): TGCGCCAGCAGCCAAGTTTACAGGGGTTTCAATCAGCCCCAGCATTTT.

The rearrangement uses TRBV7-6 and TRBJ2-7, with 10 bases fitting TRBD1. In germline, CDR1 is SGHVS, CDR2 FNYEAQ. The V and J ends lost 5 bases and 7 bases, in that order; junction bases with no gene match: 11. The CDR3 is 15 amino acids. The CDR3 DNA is TGTGCCAGCAGCAAACAGACAGGGGGCTCGCCAGAGCAGTACTTC. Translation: CASSKQTGGSPEQYF. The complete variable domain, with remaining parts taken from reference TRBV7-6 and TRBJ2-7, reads GAGVSQSPRYKVTKRGQDVALRCDPISGHVSLYWYRQALGQGPEFLTYFNYEAQQDKSGLPNDRFSAERPEGSISTLTIQRTEQRDSAMYRCASSKQTGGSPEQYFGPGTRLTVT.

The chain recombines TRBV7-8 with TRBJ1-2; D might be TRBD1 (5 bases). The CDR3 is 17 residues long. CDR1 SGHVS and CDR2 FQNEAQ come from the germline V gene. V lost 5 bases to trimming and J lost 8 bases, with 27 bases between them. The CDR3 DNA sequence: TGTGCCAGCAGCCTAGGGGTTGGCAGTGGGGCCATTAGGGGCTACACCTTC. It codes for CASSLGVGSGAIRGYTF.

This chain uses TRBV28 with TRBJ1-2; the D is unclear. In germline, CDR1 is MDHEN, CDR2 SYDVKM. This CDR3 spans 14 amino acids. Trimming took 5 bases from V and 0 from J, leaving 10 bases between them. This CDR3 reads CASSTVLANYGYTF. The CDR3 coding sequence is TGTGCCAGCAGTACCGTTCTAGCTAACTATGGCTACACCTTC.

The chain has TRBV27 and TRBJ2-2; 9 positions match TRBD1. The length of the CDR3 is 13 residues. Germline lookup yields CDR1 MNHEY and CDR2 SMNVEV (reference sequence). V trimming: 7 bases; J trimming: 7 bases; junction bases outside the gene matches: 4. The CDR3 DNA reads TGTGCCAGCATCGGACAGGGGAACGGGGAGCTGTTTTTT. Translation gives CASIGQGNGELFF.

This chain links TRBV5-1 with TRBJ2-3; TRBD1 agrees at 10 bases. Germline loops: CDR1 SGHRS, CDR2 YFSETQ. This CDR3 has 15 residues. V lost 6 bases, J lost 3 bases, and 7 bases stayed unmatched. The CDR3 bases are TGCGCCAGCACCCGGACAGGGGGTGGAACAGATACGCAGTATTTT. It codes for CASTRTGGGTDTQYF.

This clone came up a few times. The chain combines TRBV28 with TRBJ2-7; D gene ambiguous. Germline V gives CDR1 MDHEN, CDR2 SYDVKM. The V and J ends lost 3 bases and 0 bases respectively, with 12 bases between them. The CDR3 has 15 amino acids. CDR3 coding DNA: TGTGCCAGCAGTTTGGGTGGCGCTAGCTCCTACGAGCAGTACTTC. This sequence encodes CASSLGGASSYEQYF.

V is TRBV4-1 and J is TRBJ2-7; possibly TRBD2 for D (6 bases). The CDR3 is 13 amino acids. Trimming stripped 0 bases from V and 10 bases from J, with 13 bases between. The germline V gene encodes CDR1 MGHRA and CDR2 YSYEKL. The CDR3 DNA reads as TGCGCCAGCAGCCAAGAAGGGGTCGGGGGACAGTACTTC. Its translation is CASSQEGVGGQYF.

CDR3 in DNA: TGTGCCAGCTCCAACGGTGCAACTGAAGCTTTCTTT. Protein sequence: CASSNGATEAFF. This chain connects TRBV19 to TRBJ1-1; D uncertain. This CDR3 is 12 amino acids long. Germline CDR1 reads LNHDA; CDR2 reads SQIVND (reference sequence). V lost 9 bases and J lost 5, with 13 bases in between.

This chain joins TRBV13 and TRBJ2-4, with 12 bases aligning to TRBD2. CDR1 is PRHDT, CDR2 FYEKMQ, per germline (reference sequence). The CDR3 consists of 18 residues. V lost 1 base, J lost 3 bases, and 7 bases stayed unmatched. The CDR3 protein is CASSLERTSGTLKNIQYF. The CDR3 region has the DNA TGTGCCAGCAGCTTAGAGAGGACTAGCGGGACCCTCAAAAACATTCAGTACTTC.

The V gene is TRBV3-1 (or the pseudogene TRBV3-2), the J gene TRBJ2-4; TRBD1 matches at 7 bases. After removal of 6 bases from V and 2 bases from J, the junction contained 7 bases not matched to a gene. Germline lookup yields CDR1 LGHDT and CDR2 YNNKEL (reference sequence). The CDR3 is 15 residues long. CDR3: CASRGGGATKNIQYF. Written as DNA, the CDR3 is TGTGCCAGCAGAGGGGGCGGAGCGACCAAAAACATTCAGTACTTC.

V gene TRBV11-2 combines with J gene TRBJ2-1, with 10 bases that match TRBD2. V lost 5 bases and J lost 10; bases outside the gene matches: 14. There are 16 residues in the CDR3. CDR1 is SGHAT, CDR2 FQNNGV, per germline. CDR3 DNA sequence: TGTGCCAGCAGCCTAATTAGCGGGAGGTTCCCTGGGGAGCAGTTCTTC. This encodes CASSLISGRFPGEQFF.

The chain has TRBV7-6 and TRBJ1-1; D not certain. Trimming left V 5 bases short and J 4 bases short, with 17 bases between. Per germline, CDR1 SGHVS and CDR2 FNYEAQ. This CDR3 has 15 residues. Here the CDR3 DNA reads TGTGCCAGCAGCCCAACCGACTTCCTTCCCACTGAAGCTTTCTTT. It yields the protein CASSPTDFLPTEAFF.

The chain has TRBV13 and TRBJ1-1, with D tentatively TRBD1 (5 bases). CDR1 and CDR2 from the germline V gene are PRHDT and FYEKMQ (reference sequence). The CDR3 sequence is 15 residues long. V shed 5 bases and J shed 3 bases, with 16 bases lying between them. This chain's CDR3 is CASSRRGGPHTEAFF. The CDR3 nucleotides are TGTGCCAGCAGCCGCCGGGGGGGTCCTCACACTGAAGCTTTCTTT.